A selection of T cell receptor beta chains follows, all from one sample in a study of identical twins. TCRdb re-called the 5' RACE reads with MiXCR, one entry per CDR3 protein. The data hold some 600,000 distinct CDR3 sequences, with about 7.1% observed a single time. This same sample was also taken into another study, of yellow fever vaccine responses in identical twins.

Specimen: PBMCs. These receptors all stem from a woman under 30 in good health. Each CDR3 is given with its conserved first and last residue.

>TRBV29-1|TRBJ2-6|14
CSVGGGAGANVLTF
>TRBV3-1|TRBJ1-2|16
CASSQAWGEADYGYTF
>TRBV24-1|TRBJ1-5|15
CATSPGLVGNQPQHF
>TRBV25-1|TRBJ2-1|18
CASSDPIRTHREGPEQFF
>TRBV7-9|TRBJ2-5|14
CASSPPSGKETQYF
>TRBV20-1|TRBJ1-6|15
CSAQEGGSGNSPLHF
>TRBV24-1|TRBJ1-2|11
CATSARGSYTF
>TRBV3-1|TRBJ2-1|14
CASSQTSGDNEQFF
>TRBV28|TRBJ2-1|14
CASSTDRVWNEQFF
>TRBV7-2|TRBJ1-2|12
CASSLGGMGYTF
>TRBV24-1|TRBJ1-5|17
CATSDSRTGVGNQPQHF
>TRBV29-1|TRBJ1-1|12
CSASGLALEAFF
>TRBV24-1|TRBJ2-3|13
CATSDYTPDTQYF
>TRBV7-7|TRBJ1-2|18
CASSLIAMTGSANYGYTF
>TRBV9|TRBJ2-1|17
CASSSPGLRSSYNEQFF
>TRBV7-8|TRBJ1-1|15
CASSRPDRVNTEAFF
>TRBV20-1|TRBJ2-3|14
CSEQRGDLADTQYF
>TRBV19|TRBJ2-7|15
CASSIAPDPSYEQYF
>TRBV15|TRBJ2-5|13
CATSRANQETQYF
>TRBV21-1|TRBJ1-6|13
CASSARQGEPLHF
>TRBV20-1|TRBJ1-1|13
CSATRGPNTEAFF
>TRBV27|TRBJ2-1|14
CASSSKAGYSEQFF
>TRBV20-1|TRBJ2-3|16
CSARLSRDSSTDTQYF
>TRBV12-3/TRBV12-4|TRBJ2-3|15
CASTDSTTSTDTQYF
>TRBV7-3|TRBJ2-1|21
CASSLTRGTSGITSSYNEQFF
>TRBV28|TRBJ2-3|14
CASSALGPSDTQYF
>TRBV7-8|TRBJ1-5|15
CASSLGRGYQRPQHF
>TRBV9|TRBJ1-2|14
CASSVGESTYGYTF
>TRBV5-6|TRBJ2-7|14
CASSLEGQGNEQYF
>TRBV7-8|TRBJ2-1|17
CASSSERLAGPYNEQFF
>TRBV29-1|TRBJ1-1|14
CSVEVLGENTEAFF
>TRBV6-1|TRBJ2-1|16
CASRPADRSSYNEQFF
>TRBV11-2|TRBJ2-1|14
CASSLVGVYNEQFF
>TRBV24-1|TRBJ2-1|13
CATIGTGNNEQFF
>TRBV20-1|TRBJ2-2|11
CGGTGGMELFF
>TRBV20-1|TRBJ2-2|16
CSAGGRTSGNTGELFF
>TRBV2|TRBJ2-3|16
CASRGIAGRGTDTQYF
>TRBV3-1|TRBJ2-3|13
CASSQESTQTQYF
>TRBV5-4|TRBJ2-1|16
CASSWGTGKGVGEQFF
>TRBV7-9|TRBJ1-6|13
CASSSHRDSPLHF
>TRBV6-1|TRBJ2-1|15
CASRTTRTLGGRQFF